Following are 13 T cell receptor beta chains from one sample sequenced in a study of a mutant IDH1 vaccine in newly diagnosed glioma. Their specific antigens are unknown. TCRdb's copy holds only in-frame clones and misses some; the assay was immunoSEQ multiplex PCR. The profile shows 20,000 to 25,000 clones, 79% of them singletons. Stated time point: week 11, during vaccination. A 20-mer mutant IDH1 peptide at 300 ug was injected subcutaneously with topical imiquimod. The sample consisted of PBMCs, taken from a glioma patient whose treatment included an IDH1 peptide vaccine. These receptors were collected from a man aged 35-49 years with glioma.

The rearrangement links TRBV18 to TRBJ2-3; TRBD2 agrees at 7 bases. This CDR3 region has 16 residues. Germline values: CDR1 KGHSH, CDR2 LQKENI. V shed 2 bases and J 4 bases; nucleotides not matched to a gene: 9. The CDR3 DNA reads TGTGCCAGCTCACCAGCACGGACTAGAGGGTCAGATACGCAGTATTTT. It encodes CASSPARTRGSDTQYF.

The chain uses TRBV7-2 and TRBJ2-1; 10 bases are shared with TRBD2. Germline V gene sequence: CDR1 SGHTA, CDR2 FQGNSA. There are 17 residues in the CDR3. V shed 2 bases and J 2 bases; nucleotides not matched to a gene: 6. The CDR3 spells CASSLQAGGPPYNEQFF. In DNA form, the CDR3 reads TGTGCCAGCAGCTTACAAGCGGGAGGGCCCCCCTACAATGAGCAGTTCTTC.

V and J are TRBV6-4 and TRBJ2-3; D is ambiguous. The V end was cut by 0 bases, the J end by 1 base, with 5 bases between. CDR1 is MRHNA and CDR2 is SNTAGT in the germline V gene. The CDR3 loop spans 14 amino acids. DNA for the CDR3: TGTGCCAGCAGTGACTCGGTGGGCACAGATACGCAGTATTTT. Translating gives CASSDSVGTDTQYF.

The chain is built from TRBV19 and TRBJ2-3, with D possibly being TRBD1 (6 bases). The germline V and J ends were trimmed by 6 bases and 0 bases, with 13 bases remaining between them. Germline loops: CDR1 LNHDA, CDR2 SQIVND (reference sequence). CDR3 length: 15 residues. In DNA form, the CDR3 reads TGTGCCAGTAGACCGACAGGCTCTAGCACAGATACGCAGTATTTT. Its protein product is CASRPTGSSTDTQYF.

The V and J genes are TRBV11-3 and TRBJ2-6, with TRBD1 identical over 10 bases. Trimming took 5 bases from V and 4 from J; bases not matched to a gene: 11. This CDR3 region has 18 residues. Germline lookup yields CDR1 SGHNT and CDR2 YENEEA. Written as DNA, the CDR3 is TGTGCCAGCAGCCTAGGGGCGGGACAGGGGTCAGGGGCCAACGTCCTGACTTTC. The encoded protein is CASSLGAGQGSGANVLTF.

This chain links TRBV6-4 with TRBJ2-3; 10 nucleotides match TRBD1. Losses at the gene ends were 0 bases for V and 4 bases for J; bases not matched to a gene: 1. Germline lookup yields CDR1 MRHNA and CDR2 SNTAGT. The length of the CDR3 is 15 residues. CDR3 in DNA: TGTGCCAGCAGTGACTCCGGACAGGGGGCAGATACGCAGTATTTT. Translating it yields CASSDSGQGADTQYF.

The chain is built from TRBV7-9 and TRBJ2-5, with 12 bases that match TRBD2. Germline values: CDR1 SEHNR, CDR2 FQNEAQ (reference sequence). V lost 10 bases and J lost 7; bases outside the gene matches: 13. The CDR3 runs to 15 residues. CDR3 sequence: CAMGRLAGEGGTQYF. The CDR3 DNA reads TGTGCCATGGGAAGACTAGCGGGAGAGGGCGGGACCCAGTACTTC.

The chain recombines TRBV5-4 with TRBJ2-1, with 8 bases lining up with TRBD2. Trimming took 2 bases from V and 4 from J; bases not matched to a gene: 5. Germline V gene sequence: CDR1 SGHNT, CDR2 YYREEE (reference sequence). The CDR3 loop spans 15 amino acids. CDR3 DNA: TGTGCCAGCAGCTTACCTAGCGGGCTATACAATGAGCAGTTCTTC. Its translation is CASSLPSGLYNEQFF.

The rearrangement uses TRBV19 and TRBJ2-6; D is ambiguous. Germline-derived CDR1 and CDR2 are LNHDA and SQIVND (reference sequence). V was clipped by 4 bases and J by 0 bases, with 13 bases between them. The CDR3 has 17 amino acids. The CDR3 protein is CASSRQNTDSGANVLTF. The CDR3 DNA reads TGTGCCAGTAGTAGGCAAAATACCGACTCTGGGGCCAACGTCCTGACTTTC.

The chain links TRBV10-1 to TRBJ2-7; 9 nucleotides agree with TRBD2. The junction had 8 bases not matched to a gene; V was cut back by 1 base and J by 4 bases. Germline CDR1 is WNHNN and CDR2 is SYGVQD (reference sequence). This CDR3 spans 16 amino acids. CDR3 protein: CASSEFKAGGDYEQYF. CDR3 DNA sequence: TGCGCCAGCAGTGAGTTTAAGGCGGGAGGGGATTACGAGCAGTACTTC.

The V and J genes are TRBV11-2 and TRBJ1-3; D unclear. Germline V gene lookup returns CDR1 SGHAT and CDR2 FQNNGV. This CDR3 region has 16 residues. Trimming took 2 bases from V and 3 from J, leaving 14 bases between them. The CDR3, as DNA: TGTGCCAGCAGCTTAACTCCAGGATTGGTTGGAAACACCATATATTTT. Its translation is CASSLTPGLVGNTIYF. The full variable domain, completed using reference TRBV11-2 and TRBJ1-3, is EAGVAQSPRYKIIEKRQSVAFWCNPISGHATLYWYQQILGQGPKLLIQFQNNGVVDDSQLPKDRFSAERLKGVDSTLKIQPAKLEDSAVYLCASSLTPGLVGNTIYFGEGSWLTVV.

Only a few counts were recorded for this clone. This chain connects TRBV18 to TRBJ1-1; perhaps TRBD1 as D (5 bases). Trimming cost V 1 base and J 6 bases, with 9 bases left between them. Per germline, CDR1 KGHSH and CDR2 LQKENI. The CDR3 loop spans 13 amino acids. CDR3 amino acids: CASSPLEGSEAFF. The DNA for the CDR3 is TGTGCCAGCTCACCACTAGAGGGGTCTGAAGCTTTCTTT.

This chain joins TRBV20-1 and TRBJ1-2; TRBD1 is a possible D gene (5 bases). Germline V lookup: CDR1 DFQATT, CDR2 SNEGSKA (reference sequence). The CDR3 runs to 11 residues. Here the CDR3 DNA reads TGCATGGGGCCCTATAACTATGGCTACACCTTC. Encoded protein: CMGPYNYGYTF.